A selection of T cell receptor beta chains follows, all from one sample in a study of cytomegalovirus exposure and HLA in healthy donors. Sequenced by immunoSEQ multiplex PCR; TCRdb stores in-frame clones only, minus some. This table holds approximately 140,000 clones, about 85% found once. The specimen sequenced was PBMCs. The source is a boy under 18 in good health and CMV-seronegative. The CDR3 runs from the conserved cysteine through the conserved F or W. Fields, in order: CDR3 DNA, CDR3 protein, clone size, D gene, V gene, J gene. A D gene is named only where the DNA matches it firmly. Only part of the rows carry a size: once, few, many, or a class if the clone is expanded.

TGTGCCAGCAGTTCACCAGGGGGCGCGGCTGGGGCCAACGTCCTGACTTTC	CASSSPGGAAGANVLTF	NA	TRBD1	TRBV27	TRBJ2-6
TGTGCCAGCAGCTTACTAGCGGGGGGTAGGACAGATACGCAGTATTTT	CASSLLAGGRTDTQYF	NA	TRBD2	TRBV5-4	TRBJ2-3
TGTGCCAGCACTCTGAACAATAGACAGGATGGCTACACCTTC	CASTLNNRQDGYTF	NA	NA	TRBV2	TRBJ1-2
TGCGCCAGCAGCCAACGGACTAGCGGGGGGGCAAATGAGCAGTTCTTC	CASSQRTSGGANEQFF	NA	TRBD2	TRBV4-3	TRBJ2-1
TGTGCCAGCAGCCAAGCCGACAGGGGTTTCGATCGCTACACCTTC	CASSQADRGFDRYTF	NA	TRBD1	TRBV14	TRBJ1-2
TGTGCCAGCAGCGTAGGGTCCCAGGGGTGGTCCTACGAGCAGTACTTC	CASSVGSQGWSYEQYF	NA	NA	TRBV9	TRBJ2-7
TGTGCCAGTAGCCCCAGGCCCCCCGGGACAGCACTAGAAGAGACCCAGTACTTC	CASSPRPPGTALEETQYF	NA	TRBD1	TRBV19	TRBJ2-5
TGTGCCAGCAGCGAGGGCGGGGGAAGCGAGCAGTACTTC	CASSEGGGSEQYF	NA	TRBD2	TRBV9	TRBJ2-7
TGTGCCAGCTCCCTATCAGCGACTAACTACGAGCAGTACTTC	CASSLSATNYEQYF	NA	NA	TRBV18	TRBJ2-7
TGTGCCAGCAGCCGACAGGGGTTTTTGTATGAGCAGTTCTTC	CASSRQGFLYEQFF	NA	TRBD1	TRBV5-6	TRBJ2-1
TGTGCCAGCAGTTTCCTCGGGGGAACCTACGAGCAGTACTTC	CASSFLGGTYEQYF	NA	NA	TRBV27	TRBJ2-7
TGTGCCAGCAGCTCCGACGGGACTTGGACAGATACGCAGTATTTT	CASSSDGTWTDTQYF	NA	NA	TRBV7-2	TRBJ2-3
TGCGCCAGCAGCCAAGGTCCTAGCGGGAGAGGGGACACCGGGGAGCTGTTTTTT	CASSQGPSGRGDTGELFF	NA	TRBD2	TRBV4-3	TRBJ2-2
TGTGCCAGCTCCAGGGGTGAAGCTTTCTTT	CASSRGEAFF	few	NA	TRBV6-6	TRBJ1-1
TGTGCCAGAAGCCCCGGCGGGGCTGAAGCTTTCTTT	CARSPGGAEAFF	few	NA	TRBV5-3	TRBJ1-1
TGTGCCAGCAGCTTAGGTGAGCGAGGCCACGAGGGCACCGGGGAGCTGTTTTTT	CASSLGERGHEGTGELFF	NA	NA	TRBV7-8	TRBJ2-2
TGTGCCAGCAGCCCGGGACAGGGTGTCTTCTATGGCTACACCTTC	CASSPGQGVFYGYTF	NA	TRBD1	TRBV27	TRBJ1-2
TGCGCCAGCAGTGGAGAAGTAGGATACAATGAGCAGTTCTTC	CASSGEVGYNEQFF	NA	NA	TRBV4-3	TRBJ2-1
TGTGCCAGCAGCTCCACTTACCAGCCCCAGCATTTT	CASSSTYQPQHF	NA	NA	TRBV7-8	TRBJ1-5
TGCGCCAGCAGCCTCTGGACAGGGGGCGTATCTGGAGGCTACACCTTC	CASSLWTGGVSGGYTF	once	TRBD1	TRBV5-1	TRBJ1-2
TGTGCCAGCAGCCCACCCGCTAAAGAGACCCAGTACTTC	CASSPPAKETQYF	NA	NA	TRBV7-9	TRBJ2-5
TGTGCCAGTAGTGGAAGACAGGGGGCTTGGGGCACTGAAGCTTTCTTT	CASSGRQGAWGTEAFF	NA	TRBD1	TRBV19	TRBJ1-1
TGTGCCAGCAGCCAAGATACGAGGGGGCGGAGGAATGGCTACACCTTC	CASSQDTRGRRNGYTF	NA	TRBD1	TRBV14	TRBJ1-2
TGTGCCAGCAGCTTTTGGTGGAGCGGAGGGGGCGATGAGCAGTTCTTC	CASSFWWSGGGDEQFF	once	NA	TRBV7-2	TRBJ2-1
TGCGCCAGCAGCCCCGCAACGGGGTTACATGAAAAACTGTTTTTT	CASSPATGLHEKLFF	NA	NA	TRBV4-3	TRBJ1-4
TGTGCCAGCTCTCTCGTGCGGCCCCCGGCAGCTTTCTTT	CASSLVRPPAAFF	NA	NA	TRBV18	TRBJ1-1
TGTGCCAGCAGTGAATGGAGGGGGACAGACGAGCAGTACTTC	CASSEWRGTDEQYF	once	NA	TRBV25-1	TRBJ2-7
TGTGCCAGCAGCCTATACACGGGACAGGTTTACAATGAGCAGTTCTTC	CASSLYTGQVYNEQFF	NA	TRBD1	TRBV14	TRBJ2-1
TGTGCCTGGAGTCGACAGGGGGCGAGTTACGAGCAGTACTTC	CAWSRQGASYEQYF	NA	TRBD1	TRBV30	TRBJ2-7
TGTGCCAGCAGCGCGTATCTCCGGGACAGCCGGGAGCAGTACTTC	CASSAYLRDSREQYF	NA	TRBD1	TRBV7-2	TRBJ2-7
TGTGCCAGTAGGATAGGACAGGGGGCAACTAATGAAAAACTGTTTTTT	CASRIGQGATNEKLFF	NA	TRBD1	TRBV19	TRBJ1-4
TGCGCCAGCAGCCTCGGGGGGCGGCGCGAAAAACTGTTTTTT	CASSLGGRREKLFF	NA	NA	TRBV5-1	TRBJ1-4
TGTGCCAGCAGCTTAGAACGGGAGGCGAGCAATGAGCAGTTCTTC	CASSLEREASNEQFF	NA	TRBD2	TRBV13	TRBJ2-1
TGTGCCAGCAGCCACATAGGGGGCCCCCGCAATGAGCAGTTCTTC	CASSHIGGPRNEQFF	NA	TRBD1	TRBV7-2	TRBJ2-1
TGTGCCAGTAGTGGCTTGAATCAGGGCGAGCTAGATACGCAGTATTTT	CASSGLNQGELDTQYF	NA	NA	TRBV19	TRBJ2-3
TGCAGTGCTAGGGGAGTAGATACGCAGTATTTT	CSARGVDTQYF	NA	NA	TRBV20-1	TRBJ2-3
TGTGCCAGCAGCTTACAGGGAAAGTACGAGCAGTACTTC	CASSLQGKYEQYF	NA	NA	TRBV7-3	TRBJ2-7
TGTGCCAGCAGTCCTACAGGGGTCGGGGCAAATACGCAGTATTTT	CASSPTGVGANTQYF	NA	TRBD1	TRBV27	TRBJ2-3
TGTGCCAGCAGTTTGATATACCCACTGGTTGGCACAGATACGCAGTATTTT	CASSLIYPLVGTDTQYF	NA	NA	TRBV27	TRBJ2-3
TGTGCCAGCAGCAAAGCGGCAGGGCCAGAGACCCAGTACTTC	CASSKAAGPETQYF	NA	NA	TRBV21-1	TRBJ2-5
TGTGCCAGTAGGGACAGGGGATCCTACGAGCAGTACTTC	CASRDRGSYEQYF	NA	TRBD1	TRBV19	TRBJ2-7
TGCAGCGTTGATCTAGCGGGGAGATACAATGAGCAGTTCTTC	CSVDLAGRYNEQFF	NA	TRBD2	TRBV29-1	TRBJ2-1
TGTGCCAGCAGCAAAACCGTGAGGGACAGGAACTATGGCTACACCTTC	CASSKTVRDRNYGYTF	NA	TRBD1	TRBV9	TRBJ1-2
TGTGCCAGCAGTTCCGCGGACAGGGAAGGAGAAAAACTGTTTTTT	CASSSADREGEKLFF	NA	TRBD1	TRBV28	TRBJ1-4
TGTGCCAGCAGTGACAGGGGAAGCACTGAAGCTTTCTTT	CASSDRGSTEAFF	NA	NA	TRBV6-1	TRBJ1-1
TGTGCCTGGAGTGTACAGGGGCGGGAGCAGTTCTTC	CAWSVQGREQFF	NA	TRBD1	TRBV30	TRBJ2-1
TGCGCCAGCAGCGGGGCTCTAGCGGGAGGCTTCCACGAGCAGTACTTC	CASSGALAGGFHEQYF	NA	TRBD2	TRBV5-1	TRBJ2-7
TGTGCCAGCAGAGTAACAGGGGAGCCCCAGCATTTT	CASRVTGEPQHF	NA	TRBD1	TRBV6-1	TRBJ1-5
TGTGCCAGCTCACTGGGCCCAGGGGCCAATCAGCCCCAGCATTTT	CASSLGPGANQPQHF	NA	NA	TRBV18	TRBJ1-5
TGTGCCAGCAGTTACTCGAGTTCGGATAGCCCCCAGCATTTT	CASSYSSSDSPQHF	NA	NA	TRBV6-6	TRBJ1-5
TGTGCCAGCAGTCGTCCCGGGACAGGGAACTATGGCTACACCTTC	CASSRPGTGNYGYTF	NA	TRBD1	TRBV5-4	TRBJ1-2
TGTGCCAGCGGGACAGCCACAAACACTGAAGCTTTCTTT	CASGTATNTEAFF	NA	TRBD1	TRBV7-9	TRBJ1-1
TGTGCCAGCTTCTCGGGACAGGGATACAATGAGCAGTTCTTC	CASFSGQGYNEQFF	NA	TRBD1	TRBV18	TRBJ2-1
TGTGCCAGCAGCTTAGGGTTCACGGACTATGGCTACACCTTC	CASSLGFTDYGYTF	once	NA	TRBV7-2	TRBJ1-2
TGTGCCAGCAGTGAAGACGGCGGCTCCTACGAGCAGTACTTC	CASSEDGGSYEQYF	NA	NA	TRBV2	TRBJ2-7